This T cell receptor (beta chain) was found in a study of CD8+CD57+ T cells in acquired aplastic anemia. About the study: Sorted CD4+ plus CD8+ cells gave DNA averaging roughly 3.2 ug.

The template for TCR beta VDJ and CDR3 sequence profiling was genomic DNA. Via MiXCR, TCRdb re-called the reads, giving one row per CDR3 protein. The sample carries hundreds of thousands of distinct CDR3 sequences, roughly 53% recorded once. By flow cytometry, patients selected for sequencing had shown an expansion of CD8+CD57+ cells. CDR3 size: 17 residues. V was pared by 3 bases and J by 8 bases, with 25 bases between. Germline CDR1 LNHDA, CDR2 SQIVND (reference sequence). Source material: sorted CD4+, CD8+, or CD8+CD57+ T cells (not recorded which) from PBMCs. The source of this sequence is a human donor with aplastic anemia. This chain links TRBV19 with TRBJ1-1; perhaps TRBD1 as D (6 bases). DNA of the CDR3: TGTGCCAGTAGTATGGTCGGGACACAAGGGAAATGGACCGAAGCTTTCTTT. Its translation is CASSMVGTQGKWTEAFF. The variable domain in full, with the rest retrieved from reference TRBV19 and TRBJ1-1, is DGGITQSPKYLFRKEGQNVTLSCEQNLNHDAMYWYRQDPGQGLRLIYYSQIVNDFQKGDIAEGYSVSREKKESFPLTVTSAQKNPTAFYLCASSMVGTQGKWTEAFFGQGTRLTVV.